This T cell receptor beta chain was captured by sequencing in a study of shared clonotypes between healthy human individuals. The study, taken as a whole, reports: Sampling involved blood alone; tissue repertoires likely differ.

In this sample, this clone turned up a few times. The antigen is undetermined. The test was conducted at deep level. When replicate PCRs were run on unsorted PBMC, they used about 300 ng DNA, tens of thousands of T cell genomes. How the authors handled the data: Junction-only sequences without quality scores came from ImmunoSEQ, so filtering differed. Using immunoSEQ multiplex PCR, the repertoire was profiled, and TCRdb retains in-frame clones only, with some absent. V and J calls and clone size follow that table, whereas D and trimming were derived from the DNA. The sample consists of 490,000 or so clones, 76% of them appearing once. This receptor was taken from a middle-aged woman in good health. Some clones in this sample may be carry-over from other donors' samples. Sequenced: PBMCs.

The CDR3 bases are TGTGCCAGTTCGGGACAGGGGGAGGTAAATGAGCAGTTCTTC. It yields the protein CASSGQGEVNEQFF. The chain uses TRBV19 and TRBJ2-1; 11 bases match TRBD1. The CDR3 runs to 14 residues. Germline CDR1 is LNHDA and CDR2 is SQIVND (reference sequence). The ends lost 8 bases at V and 7 bases at J; junction bases unmatched: 7.